The 15 T cell receptor beta chains listed next were all sequenced from one sample in a study of graft-versus-host responses after intestinal transplantation. Clones were read by immunoSEQ multiplex PCR, and TCRdb kept only the in-frame ones, dropping some. The sample lists roughly 50,000 clones, approximately 91% seen once, with 2% to 2.5% in the top ten. The antigens these receptors bind are not known. The source was unstimulated CD4+ T cells sorted from spleen or lymph node cells, collected before transplant. The source is a human donor who was the organ donor for an intestinal transplant.

On this clone: The same CDR3 arises from other DNA sequences in this sample as well. This chain's CDR3 is CASSATGSGYGYTF. The CDR3 DNA sequence: TGTGCCAGCAGCGCTACAGGGAGCGGCTATGGCTACACCTTC. The chain couples TRBV9 to TRBJ1-2; D perhaps matches TRBD1 (6 bases). The CDR3 is 14 amino acids. Germline assignment: CDR1 SGDLS and CDR2 YYNGEE. With 3 bases removed from V and 4 bases from J, the gap between germline ends came to 13 bases.

J is TRBJ2-5 and V is TRBV6-9, with D perhaps TRBD2 (6 bases). The CDR3 totals 18 residues. V lost 5 bases and J lost 2, with 24 bases in between. Germline V gene lookup returns CDR1 MNHGY and CDR2 SVAAGI. The CDR3: CASSRNALLALPQETQYF. As DNA, the CDR3 is TGTGCCAGCAGTCGAAACGCTCTACTAGCCCTGCCACAAGAGACCCAGTACTTC.

This clone was observed a single time. The chain joins TRBV5-1 to TRBJ1-1; the D gene is possibly TRBD1 (5 bases). V shed 0 bases and J shed 4 bases, with 10 bases lying between them. Germline assignment: CDR1 SGHRS and CDR2 YFSETQ. The CDR3 is 14 amino acids. This CDR3 reads CASSLVGVSTEAFF. CDR3 coding DNA: TGCGCCAGCAGCTTGGTGGGGGTTAGCACTGAAGCTTTCTTT.

The chain uses TRBV5-4 and TRBJ1-2, with D possibly being TRBD1 (6 bases). CDR1 is SGHNT and CDR2 is YYREEE in the germline V gene (reference sequence). V was shortened by 5 bases and J by 2 bases, with 13 bases between the two germline ends. This CDR3 comprises 14 residues. The DNA of the CDR3 is TGTGCCAGCAGTTCACCGGGACACAACTATGGCTACACCTTC. It codes for CASSSPGHNYGYTF.

In its sample, this clone was seen once. This chain connects TRBV29-1 to TRBJ2-3, with 7 bases matching TRBD1. The CDR3 has 13 residues. The ends lost 4 bases at V and 6 bases at J; junction bases unmatched: 7. Germline V lookup: CDR1 SQVTM, CDR2 ANQGSEA. The CDR3 DNA reads TGCAGCGTTGGGGACAGCGCCCAGGATACGCAGTATTTT. Its protein product is CSVGDSAQDTQYF.

The genes are TRBV11-3 and TRBJ2-2; D possibly matches TRBD1 or TRBD2 (5 bases each). Germline V CDR1 and CDR2: SGHNT, YENEEA. Between the trimmed V and J ends, which lost 1 base and 5 bases, there was a span of 5 bases. The CDR3 extends over 13 amino acids. CDR3 sequence reads: CASSLGGTGELFF. In DNA form, the CDR3 reads TGTGCCAGCAGCTTAGGGGGGACCGGGGAGCTGTTTTTT. Combining the CDR3 with reference TRBV11-3 and TRBJ2-2 gives the whole variable domain EAGVVQSPRYKIIEKKQPVAFWCNPISGHNTLYWYLQNLGQGPELLIRYENEEAVDDSQLPKDRFSAERLKGVDSTLKIQPAELGDSAVYLCASSLGGTGELFFGEGSRLTVL.

Only one count was recorded for this clone. J is TRBJ1-2 and V is TRBV6-6, with a possible D match to TRBD1 (6 bases). Trimming took 6 bases from V and 8 from J, leaving 13 bases between them. This CDR3 spans 12 amino acids. Germline CDR1 reads MNHNY; CDR2 reads SVGAGI (reference sequence). The CDR3 protein is CASSRQVSGYTF. The CDR3 coding sequence is TGTGCCAGCAGCCGACAGGTATCGGGCTACACCTTC.

The chain recombines TRBV4-3 with TRBJ2-2; TRBD2 might be the D (5 bases). CDR3 length: 16 residues. Germline CDR1 is LGHNA and CDR2 is YSLEER. Trimming removed 1 base at V and 3 bases at J, with 12 bases between. The DNA of the CDR3 is TGCGCCAGCAGCCAAGGAACTAGGGAATACACCGGGGAGCTGTTTTTT. Translation: CASSQGTREYTGELFF.

This chain uses TRBV11-3 with TRBJ2-7; the D gene could be TRBD1 or TRBD2 (7 bases each). Trimming stripped 2 bases from V and 6 bases from J, with 11 bases between. Looked up from germline, CDR1 is SGHNT and CDR2 is YENEEA. This CDR3 spans 13 amino acids. CDR3 in amino acids: CASSLQGGSEQYF. Here the CDR3 DNA reads TGTGCCAGCAGCTTACAGGGGGGGAGCGAGCAGTACTTC.

The gene calls are TRBV23-1 and TRBJ1-2; 10 bases line up with TRBD1. TRBV23-1 is noted as an ORF with a role that remains uncertain. V shed 8 bases, J shed 3 bases, and the junction held 0 bases outside the gene matches. The CDR3 loop spans 12 amino acids. The CDR3: CASGQGDYGYTF. CDR3 bases: TGCGCCAGCGGACAGGGGGACTATGGCTACACCTTC.

J is TRBJ1-6 and V is TRBV6-5, with a possible D match to TRBD1 (6 bases). V gave up 6 bases and J gave up 7 bases, with 7 bases separating them. The CDR3 contains 12 residues. CDR1 MNHEY and CDR2 SVGAGI come from the germline V gene. CDR3: CASRDRNSPLHF. As DNA, the CDR3 is TGTGCCAGCAGGGACAGAAATTCACCCCTCCACTTT.

Only one count was recorded for this clone. This rearrangement joins TRBV6-5 to TRBJ2-1; weak D call: TRBD2 (6 bases). V was cut by 2 bases and J by 0 bases, with 11 bases left in between. The germline V gene encodes CDR1 MNHEY and CDR2 SVGAGI. The CDR3 consists of 16 residues. The CDR3 spells CASSYNSGHSYNEQFF. In nucleotides, the CDR3 is TGTGCCAGCAGTTACAATAGCGGCCACTCCTACAATGAGCAGTTCTTC.

The chain uses TRBV28 and TRBJ2-5; 8 nucleotides align to TRBD2. J was trimmed by 4 bases and V by 6 bases; bases with no gene match: 10. Germline V gene sequence: CDR1 MDHEN, CDR2 SYDVKM. This CDR3 contains 15 residues. CDR3 bases: TGTGCCAGCAGGCCATTCCTAGCGGGCCCAGAGACCCAGTACTTC. Protein product: CASRPFLAGPETQYF.

This clone showed up just a few times. CDR3 residues: CASSLEQFYEQYF. The CDR3 nucleotides read TGTGCCAGCAGCTTAGAACAGTTCTACGAGCAGTACTTC. The V gene is TRBV11-2, the J gene TRBJ2-7; D not certain. From germline, CDR1 is SGHAT and CDR2 FQNNGV. The CDR3 is 13 residues long. Trimming took off 0 bases at V and 3 bases at J, with 6 bases between the two ends. Looking up the rest from reference TRBV11-2 and TRBJ2-7 gives the full variable domain: EAGVAQSPRYKIIEKRQSVAFWCNPISGHATLYWYQQILGQGPKLLIQFQNNGVVDDSQLPKDRFSAERLKGVDSTLKIQPAKLEDSAVYLCASSLEQFYEQYFGPGTRLTVT.

This chain joins TRBV7-9 and TRBJ2-3, with a weak D call TRBD1 (6 bases). In germline, CDR1 is SEHNR, CDR2 FQNEAQ (reference sequence). CDR3 length: 16 residues. Between the trimmed V and J ends, which lost 4 bases and 0 bases, there was a span of 14 bases. In DNA form, the CDR3 reads TGTGCCAGCAGCTCGACAAGACAGGCGAGCACAGATACGCAGTATTTT. Encoded protein: CASSSTRQASTDTQYF.